These T cell receptor beta chains were read from a single sample in a study of T cell responses to AZD1222 COVID-19 vaccine. The method was immunoSEQ multiplex PCR; TCRdb's version includes in-frame clones alone and lacks a portion of them. The sample has some 190,000 clones, around 92% seen once. Source: peripheral blood, taken on day 0 of AZD1222 vaccination. The receptors derive from an adult in good health. Each CDR3 is given with its conserved first and last residue. The D gene is left open where the match is weak. For some rows the clone size is stated as once, few or many, or as a class when expanded; others skip it.

j_call v_call clone_size d_call cdr3_nt cdr3_aa
TRBJ1-1 TRBV7-9 NA NA TGTGCCGCTTCAGGCGTTCGCACTGAAGCTTTCTTT CAASGVRTEAFF
TRBJ1-6 TRBV7-9 NA NA TGTGCCAGCAGCTTAAGGCCAGGGGTTAATTCACCCCTCCACTTT CASSLRPGVNSPLHF
TRBJ2-7 TRBV15 NA NA TGTGCCACCAGCAGAGAGCGGGGCCTCGCCTACGAGCAGTACTTC CATSRERGLAYEQYF
TRBJ1-4 TRBV9 NA TRBD1 TGTGCCAGCAGCCTCGGGGAGGAGACAGGGTACGAAAAACTGTTTTTT CASSLGEETGYEKLFF
TRBJ1-5 TRBV11-3 NA NA TGTGCCAGCAGCTTATGGGGTACCTATCAGCCCCAGCATTTT CASSLWGTYQPQHF
TRBJ2-7 TRBV9 NA TRBD1 TGTGCCAGCAGCGCCTCTATAGGACAGGGTAACGAGCAGTACTTC CASSASIGQGNEQYF
TRBJ1-1 TRBV10-3 NA TRBD1 TGTGCCATCAGCGGCACAGGGGGCGACACTGAAGCTTTCTTT CAISGTGGDTEAFF
TRBJ2-2 TRBV2 NA NA TGTGCCAGCAGCCCCGATCCCAGGGGAAATGGCACCGGGGAGCTGTTTTTT CASSPDPRGNGTGELFF
TRBJ1-2 TRBV28 NA NA TGTGCCAGCACCCCCGCTAGCCAGACAAGGGGTGGCTACACCTTC CASTPASQTRGGYTF
TRBJ1-1 TRBV27 NA TRBD1 TGTGCCAGCAGTCCGGAACAGGGGCCCTCGTACTTAAACACTGAAGCTTTCTTT CASSPEQGPSYLNTEAFF
TRBJ1-6 TRBV2 NA TRBD1 TGTGCCAGCAGCGGACAGGGTAATTCACCCCTCCACTTT CASSGQGNSPLHF
TRBJ1-6 TRBV15 NA NA TGTGCCACCAGCAGAGATTCTAATTCACCCCTCCACTTT CATSRDSNSPLHF
TRBJ2-5 TRBV7-9 many TRBD1 TGTGCCAGCAGCTTAGTGGGACAGGGGTCCCCCCAGTACTTC CASSLVGQGSPQYF
TRBJ2-5 TRBV19 NA TRBD2 TGTGCCAGTAGGGCTAGCGGGGTAGAGACCCAGTACTTC CASRASGVETQYF
TRBJ2-1 TRBV2 NA TRBD2 TGTGCCAGCAGTGAACTTCCTAGCGGGGGAAGCTCCTACAATGAGCAGTTCTTC CASSELPSGGSSYNEQFF
TRBJ2-2 TRBV5-8 NA NA TGTGCCAGCAGCTTGGGTGGGCACGGCACCGGGGAGCTGTTTTTT CASSLGGHGTGELFF
TRBJ1-5 TRBV25-1 NA NA TGTGCCAGCAGTGGTCCTTATCAGCCCCAGCATTTT CASSGPYQPQHF
TRBJ1-1 TRBV2 once NA TGTGCCAGCAGTGTCCAAGGCTGGGAGCACACTGAAGCTTTCTTT CASSVQGWEHTEAFF
TRBJ1-6 TRBV3-1/TRBV3-2 NA NA TGTGCCAGCAGCCAAGAGGGGGGGAGGTTTTCACCCCTCCACTTT CASSQEGGRFSPLHF
TRBJ1-6 TRBV27 NA NA TGTGCCAGCAGTTTGGTGAGCTCCTATAATTCACCCCTCCACTTT CASSLVSSYNSPLHF
TRBJ1-1 TRBV19 NA NA TGTGCCAGTAACGAGGGGATGAACACTGAAGCTTTCTTT CASNEGMNTEAFF
TRBJ1-2 TRBV6-5 once NA TGTGCCAGCAGCCAGGGTTCGGGCTACACCTTC CASSQGSGYTF
TRBJ1-2 TRBV6-5 NA NA TGTGCCAGCAGTCTCGGACCCCTGAGAGGTTACACCTTC CASSLGPLRGYTF
TRBJ2-7 TRBV20-1 NA NA TGCAGTGCTAGAGGTCGGAGGGGGCCGAGCTTC CSARGRRGPSF
TRBJ1-5 TRBV4-1 NA TRBD1 TGCGCCAGCAGCCAAGAAGGACAGGGATATCAGCCCCAGCATTTT CASSQEGQGYQPQHF
TRBJ2-6 TRBV28 NA NA TGTGCCAGCAGTTTGCCGGGGGTAGGGGCCAACGTCCTGACTTTC CASSLPGVGANVLTF
TRBJ1-3 TRBV18 NA NA TGTGCCAGCTCACTGTTGACAGTCTCTGGAAACACCATATATTTT CASSLLTVSGNTIYF
TRBJ1-2 TRBV6-5 NA TRBD1 TGTGCCAGCAGTTGGGACAGGGATGGTTATGGCTACACCTTC CASSWDRDGYGYTF
TRBJ1-1 TRBV7-3 NA NA TGTGCCAGCAGCCCATCGTTAAACACTGAAGCTTTCTTT CASSPSLNTEAFF
TRBJ2-3 TRBV5-1 NA NA TGCGCCAGCAGCTTGGCCTGGGGCAAGACCACAGATACGCAGTATTTT CASSLAWGKTTDTQYF
TRBJ2-1 TRBV6-1 NA TRBD2 TGTGCCAGCAGTGTTGCACTAGCGGGGGTCTACAATGAGCAGTTCTTC CASSVALAGVYNEQFF
TRBJ1-4 TRBV5-6 NA NA TGTGCCAGCAGCTTGCGTCAGGGAGGTGAAAAACTGTTTTTT CASSLRQGGEKLFF
TRBJ2-3 TRBV9 NA NA TGTGCCAGCAACCATCGGGGCGGTACGCAGTATTTT CASNHRGGTQYF
TRBJ2-3 TRBV11-1 NA NA TGTGCCAGCAGCTTTGGGGGGCTGAGCACAGATACGCAGTATTTT CASSFGGLSTDTQYF
TRBJ1-2 TRBV9 NA TRBD1 TGTGCCAGCAGCGCCCCGGGACAGGGGAAACATTGGGTGCGTGGCTACACCTTC CASSAPGQGKHWVRGYTF
TRBJ2-1 TRBV5-1 NA NA TGCGCCAGCAGCTCCCCTCCGCGGGGCCCCTCCTACAATGAGCAGTTCTTC CASSSPPRGPSYNEQFF
TRBJ1-1 TRBV12-5 once TRBD1 TGTGCTAGTGGTTTGGTCACCAGATATGGGACAGGGAAAATGACGAACACTGAAGCTTTCTTT CASGLVTRYGTGKMTNTEAFF
TRBJ1-3 TRBV19 NA NA TGTGCCAGTAGTATAGATCTCGGAAACACCATATATTTT CASSIDLGNTIYF
TRBJ2-7 TRBV4-1 once TRBD2 TGCGCCAGCAGCCGCAGGACTAGCGGGGACTACGAGCAGTACTTC CASSRRTSGDYEQYF
TRBJ2-5 TRBV10-1 NA NA TGCGCCAGCAGTGAGCGGAGGATCGAGACCCAGTACTTC CASSERRIETQYF
TRBJ1-2 TRBV6-6 NA NA TGTGCCAGCAGTCCGGGAGTCTATGGCTACACCTTC CASSPGVYGYTF